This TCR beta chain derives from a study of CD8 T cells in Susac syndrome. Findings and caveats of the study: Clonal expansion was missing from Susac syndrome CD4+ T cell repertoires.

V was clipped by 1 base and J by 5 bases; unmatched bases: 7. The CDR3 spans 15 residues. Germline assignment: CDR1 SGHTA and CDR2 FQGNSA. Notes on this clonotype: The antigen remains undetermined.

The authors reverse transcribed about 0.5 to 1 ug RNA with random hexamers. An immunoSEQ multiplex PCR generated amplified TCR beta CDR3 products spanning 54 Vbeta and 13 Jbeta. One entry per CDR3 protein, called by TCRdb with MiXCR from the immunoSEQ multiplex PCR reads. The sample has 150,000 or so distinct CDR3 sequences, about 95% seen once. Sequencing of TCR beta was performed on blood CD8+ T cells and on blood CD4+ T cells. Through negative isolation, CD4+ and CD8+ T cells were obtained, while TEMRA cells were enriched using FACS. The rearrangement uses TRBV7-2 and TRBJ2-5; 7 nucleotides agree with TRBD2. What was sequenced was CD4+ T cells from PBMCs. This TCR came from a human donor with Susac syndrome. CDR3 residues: CASSLVWRESETQYF. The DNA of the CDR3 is TGTGCCAGCAGCTTAGTTTGGCGGGAGAGCGAGACCCAGTACTTC.